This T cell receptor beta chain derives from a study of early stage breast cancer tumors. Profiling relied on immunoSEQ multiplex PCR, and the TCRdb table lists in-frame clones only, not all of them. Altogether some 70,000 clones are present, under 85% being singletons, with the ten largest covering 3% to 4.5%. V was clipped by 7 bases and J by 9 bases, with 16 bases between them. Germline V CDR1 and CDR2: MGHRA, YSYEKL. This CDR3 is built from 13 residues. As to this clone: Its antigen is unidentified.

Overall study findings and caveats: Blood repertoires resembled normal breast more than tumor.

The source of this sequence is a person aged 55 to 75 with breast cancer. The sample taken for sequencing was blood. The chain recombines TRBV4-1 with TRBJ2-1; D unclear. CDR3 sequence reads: CASTSELASEQFF. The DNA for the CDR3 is TGCGCCAGCACCAGCGAACTCGCCAGTGAGCAGTTCTTC.